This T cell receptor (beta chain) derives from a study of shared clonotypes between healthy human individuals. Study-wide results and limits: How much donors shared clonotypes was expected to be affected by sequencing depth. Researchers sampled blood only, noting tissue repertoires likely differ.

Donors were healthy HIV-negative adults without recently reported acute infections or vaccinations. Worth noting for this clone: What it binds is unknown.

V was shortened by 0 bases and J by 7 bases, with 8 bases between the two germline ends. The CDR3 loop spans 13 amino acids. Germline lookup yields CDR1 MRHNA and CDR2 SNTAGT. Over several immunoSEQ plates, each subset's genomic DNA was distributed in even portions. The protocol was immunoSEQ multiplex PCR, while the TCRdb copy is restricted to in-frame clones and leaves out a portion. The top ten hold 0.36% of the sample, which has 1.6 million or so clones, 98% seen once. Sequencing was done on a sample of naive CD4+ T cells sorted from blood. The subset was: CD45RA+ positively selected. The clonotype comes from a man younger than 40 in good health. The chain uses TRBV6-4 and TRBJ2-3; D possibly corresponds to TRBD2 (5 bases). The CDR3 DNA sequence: TGTGCCAGCAGTGACTCCGGAGGATATACGCAGTATTTT. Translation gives CASSDSGGYTQYF.